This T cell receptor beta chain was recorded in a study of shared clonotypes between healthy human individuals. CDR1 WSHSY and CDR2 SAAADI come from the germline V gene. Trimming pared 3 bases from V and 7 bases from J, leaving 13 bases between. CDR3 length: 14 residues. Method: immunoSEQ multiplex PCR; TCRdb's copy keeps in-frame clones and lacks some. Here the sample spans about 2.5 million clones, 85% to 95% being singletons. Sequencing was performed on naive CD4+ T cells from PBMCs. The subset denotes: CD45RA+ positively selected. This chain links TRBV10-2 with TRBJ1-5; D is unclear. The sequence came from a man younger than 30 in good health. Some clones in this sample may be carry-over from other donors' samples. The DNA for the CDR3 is TGCGCCAGCAGTGAATCGACGGAGGAGCAGCCCCAGCATTTT. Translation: CASSESTEEQPQHF.